The TCR beta chain under discussion was sequenced for a study of PD-1 blockade in classical Hodgkin lymphoma. Profiled with immunoSEQ multiplex PCR; TCRdb holds only in-frame clones, not every one. The table records approximately 41,000 clones, 66% of them present only once. This CDR3 comprises 17 residues. Germline values: CDR1 KGHSH, CDR2 LQKENI. Trimming took 3 bases from V and 6 from J, leaving 20 bases between them. Stated time point: cycle 4 day 1 (C4D1), after 5 to 7 weeks of nivolumab. Following autologous stem cell transplantation, relapse occurred in every patient, and exposure to brentuximab vedotin varied. Best overall response was complete response, partial response or progressive disease in these relapsed/refractory classical Hodgkin lymphoma patients.

This clonotype was obtained from a human donor with classical Hodgkin lymphoma. This rearrangement joins TRBV18 to TRBJ1-4; D is ambiguous. The source was peripheral blood mononuclear cells (PBMCs), collected before the fourth cycle of nivolumab. The CDR3 sequence: CASSPKALGQWDEKLFF. The CDR3 DNA follows: TGTGCCAGCTCACCTAAGGCCCTGGGCCAGTGGGATGAAAAACTGTTTTTT.